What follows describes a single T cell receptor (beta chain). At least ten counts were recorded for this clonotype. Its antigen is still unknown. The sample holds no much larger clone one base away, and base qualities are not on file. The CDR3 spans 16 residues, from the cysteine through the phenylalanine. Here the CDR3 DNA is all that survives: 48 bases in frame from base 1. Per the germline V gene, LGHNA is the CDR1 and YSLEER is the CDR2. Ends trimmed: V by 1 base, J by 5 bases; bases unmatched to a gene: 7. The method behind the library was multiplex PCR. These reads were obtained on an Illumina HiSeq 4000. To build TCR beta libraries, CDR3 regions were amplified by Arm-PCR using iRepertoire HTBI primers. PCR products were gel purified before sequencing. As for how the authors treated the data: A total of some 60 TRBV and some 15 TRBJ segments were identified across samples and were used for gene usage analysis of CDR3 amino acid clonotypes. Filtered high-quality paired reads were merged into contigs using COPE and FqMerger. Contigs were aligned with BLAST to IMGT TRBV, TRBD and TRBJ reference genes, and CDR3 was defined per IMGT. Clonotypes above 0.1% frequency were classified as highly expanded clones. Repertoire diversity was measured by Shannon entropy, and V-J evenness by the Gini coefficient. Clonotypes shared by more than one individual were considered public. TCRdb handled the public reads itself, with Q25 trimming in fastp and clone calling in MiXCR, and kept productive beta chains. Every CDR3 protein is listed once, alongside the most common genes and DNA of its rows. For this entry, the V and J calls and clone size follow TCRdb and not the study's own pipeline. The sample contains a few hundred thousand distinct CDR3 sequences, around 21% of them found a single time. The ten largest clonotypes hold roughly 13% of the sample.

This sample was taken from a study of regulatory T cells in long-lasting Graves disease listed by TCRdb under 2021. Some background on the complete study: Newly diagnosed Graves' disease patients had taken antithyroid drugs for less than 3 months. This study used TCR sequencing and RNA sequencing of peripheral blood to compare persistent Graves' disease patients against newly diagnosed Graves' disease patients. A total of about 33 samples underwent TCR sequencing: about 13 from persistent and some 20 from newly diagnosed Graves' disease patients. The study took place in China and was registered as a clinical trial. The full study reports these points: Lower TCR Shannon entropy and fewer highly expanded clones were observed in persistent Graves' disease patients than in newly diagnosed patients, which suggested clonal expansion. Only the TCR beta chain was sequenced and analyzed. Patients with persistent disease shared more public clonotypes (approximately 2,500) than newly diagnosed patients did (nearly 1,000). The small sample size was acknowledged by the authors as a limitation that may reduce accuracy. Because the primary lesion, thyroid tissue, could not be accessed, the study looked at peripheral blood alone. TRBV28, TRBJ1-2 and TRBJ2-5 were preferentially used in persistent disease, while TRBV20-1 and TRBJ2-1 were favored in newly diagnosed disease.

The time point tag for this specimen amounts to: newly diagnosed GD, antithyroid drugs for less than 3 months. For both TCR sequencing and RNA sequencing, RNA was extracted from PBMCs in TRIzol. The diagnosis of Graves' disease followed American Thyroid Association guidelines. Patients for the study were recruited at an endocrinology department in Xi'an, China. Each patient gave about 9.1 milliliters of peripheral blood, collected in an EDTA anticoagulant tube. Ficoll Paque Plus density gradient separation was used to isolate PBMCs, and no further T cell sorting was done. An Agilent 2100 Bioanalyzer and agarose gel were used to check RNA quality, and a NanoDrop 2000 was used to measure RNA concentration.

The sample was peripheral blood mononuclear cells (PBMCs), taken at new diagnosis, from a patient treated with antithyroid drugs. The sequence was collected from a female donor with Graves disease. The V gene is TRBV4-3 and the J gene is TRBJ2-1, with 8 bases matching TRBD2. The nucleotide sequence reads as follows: TGCGCCAGCAGCCAAGTCGGCGGGAGGACCCACAATGAGCAGTTCTTC. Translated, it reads CASSQVGGRTHNEQFF.